Listed below are T cell receptor beta chains from one sample, sequenced in a study of OX40 agonist ivuxolimab in advanced cancers. Assay: immunoSEQ multiplex PCR; the TCRdb copy retains only in-frame clones and omits some. The table lists tens of thousands of clones, 90% of them singletons. This specimen was CD4+ or CD8+ T cells sorted from blood, taken in a trial of the OX40 agonist ivuxolimab. The receptors shown here come from an adult with an advanced solid tumor such as melanoma, head and neck, liver or kidney cancer. CDR3s include the opening cysteine and the closing phenylalanine or tryptophan. D genes are given only for firm matches. Expanded clones get a size class; other rows say once, few or many, or leave the size out.

TRBD1	TRBV25-1	few	TRBJ2-3	TGTGCCAGCAGTCAACAGGGGGCTACGGCAGATACGCAGTATTTT	CASSQQGATADTQYF
TRBD2	TRBV7-7	once	TRBJ2-5	TGTGCTAGCAGCTTAGACCTAGCGGGGGGAATGGGACACCAGTACTTC	CASSLDLAGGMGHQYF
TRBD2	TRBV18	NA	TRBJ2-5	TGTGCCAGCTCACCGAGGGAGGGCACCGAGACCCAGTACTTC	CASSPREGTETQYF
TRBD1	TRBV11-2	NA	TRBJ1-1	TGTGCCAGCAGCTTAGATCACAGGGGTACTGAAGCTTTCTTT	CASSLDHRGTEAFF
TRBD1	TRBV19	NA	TRBJ2-4	TGTGCCAGTAGTATCCTACAGGGGAAAAAAAACATTCAGTACTTC	CASSILQGKKNIQYF
NA	TRBV2	NA	TRBJ2-7	TGTGCCAGCAGTGAGGCAGGATATTCCTACGAGCAGTACTTC	CASSEAGYSYEQYF
TRBD1	TRBV4-2	NA	TRBJ2-1	TGTGCCAGCAGCCGCGCCGGGACAGGGCAAAATGAGCAGTTCTTC	CASSRAGTGQNEQFF
NA	TRBV30	once	TRBJ2-1	TGTGCCTGGAGTACCTTAGGGGCGGGGGCTTACAATGAGCAGTTCTTC	CAWSTLGAGAYNEQFF
NA	TRBV6-4	NA	TRBJ2-3	TGTGCCAGCAGTGAAATGGGGTCCCAAGATACGCAGTATTTT	CASSEMGSQDTQYF
NA	TRBV7-2	NA	TRBJ2-3	TGTGCCAGCAGCTTAGACCCAGCGCCAGATACGCAGTATTTT	CASSLDPAPDTQYF
TRBD2	TRBV7-2	few	TRBJ2-2	TGTGCCAGCAGCTTAGCGGGGGATATACTACTAGCGACCGGGGAGCTGTTTTTT	CASSLAGDILLATGELFF
NA	TRBV5-1	NA	TRBJ2-3	TGCGCCAGCAGCCCAACGGCCCGGGGGTATTACACAGATACGCAGTATTTT	CASSPTARGYYTDTQYF
TRBD2	TRBV10-1	NA	TRBJ2-2	TGCGCCAGCAGTGCTCTAGCGGGGGAGTATGGGGAGCTGTTTTTT	CASSALAGEYGELFF
TRBD2	TRBV18	NA	TRBJ2-1	TGTGCCAGCTCACCAGATTTGGCGGGGGGCCTCAATGAGCAGTTCTTC	CASSPDLAGGLNEQFF
TRBD1	TRBV29-1	NA	TRBJ2-1	TGCAGCGTTGGACAGGGAGCCTACAATGAGCAGTTCTTC	CSVGQGAYNEQFF
TRBD1	TRBV2	few	TRBJ1-2	TGTGCCAGCCTTTTCGGGACAGGGGCCTACACCTTC	CASLFGTGAYTF
TRBD2	TRBV2	NA	TRBJ2-3	TGTGCCAGCAGTGAAGCTCGGACTAGGGGCCACGGTACGCAGTATTTT	CASSEARTRGHGTQYF
TRBD2	TRBV2	NA	TRBJ2-1	TGTGCCAGCAGTGAAACGGGGGGAGCCTACAATGAGCAGTTCTTC	CASSETGGAYNEQFF
NA	TRBV2	NA	TRBJ2-1	TGTGCCAGCAGTGAATGGGATCCTTCCTACAATGAGCAGTTCTTC	CASSEWDPSYNEQFF
NA	TRBV19	NA	TRBJ1-4	TGTGCCAGTAGTATTGGCCCGACAGCAAATGAAAAACTGTTTTTT	CASSIGPTANEKLFF
TRBD1	TRBV11-1	NA	TRBJ1-1	TGTGCCAGCAGCCGGACAGGGCTTGGGACTGAAGCTTTCTTT	CASSRTGLGTEAFF
NA	TRBV27	few	TRBJ2-2	TGTGCCAGCACCCGGCTCCTGGACGGGCGGGACACCGGGGAGCTGTTTTTT	CASTRLLDGRDTGELFF